This T cell receptor (beta chain) was profiled in a study of Ad26.COV2.S vaccination and SARS-CoV-2 variants. Background on the study: Intramuscular Ad26.COV2.S at 5x10^10 or 1x10^11 viral particles.

In its sample, this clone was seen a few times. Its antigen remains unknown. Regarding the study as a whole: Researchers reported similar non-spike TCR breadth in vaccine and placebo recipients. Analytic work on TCR breadth and depth might have understated the full extent of total T cell responses.

Using immunoSEQ multiplex PCR, the repertoire was profiled, and TCRdb retains in-frame clones only, with some absent. The sample contains around 300,000 clones, roughly 88% of which appear only once. Regarding treatment: 15 to 20 received Ad26.COV2.S at low or high dose, single or two shots; about 5 received placebo; per-sample allocation not given. It was on day 63 after the first vaccine or placebo injection that samples were taken. This CDR3 has 12 residues. This chain joins TRBV12-3 or TRBV12-4 and TRBJ1-2; weak D call: TRBD1 (5 bases). The sample here was peripheral blood, taken in a trial of Ad26.COV2.S vaccine versus placebo. The sequence was obtained from a person between 18 and 65 years old who received the Ad26.COV2.S COVID-19 vaccine or a placebo. The CDR3 DNA reads TGTGCGGGGCGGGACCCAATAGGTGGCTACACCTTC. Residues: CAGRDPIGGYTF.